This T cell receptor (beta chain) comes out of a study of cytomegalovirus exposure and HLA in healthy donors. The wider study: A prior analysis found 90 million to 120 million unique TCR beta sequences from 150 million to 200 million T cells. Unique TCRs from HLA-typed donors, roughly 89 million of them, were held in an early data release. Points from the study as a whole: A list of around 160 TCR beta chains associated with cytomegalovirus was given. The study found most TCR sequences rare, yet found some public TCRs in many donors.

About this clone: The antigen remains unidentified.

Primers included in the PCR were 60 Vbeta and 13 Jbeta primers. Libraries were prepared by immunoSEQ multiplex PCR; TCRdb keeps only in-frame clonotypes and omits some of them. The sample lists 140,000 to 150,000 clones; approximately 9% were seen once. The clonotype comes from a male donor in good health and CMV-seronegative. The sequencing sample was made of PBMCs.

CDR3 sequence reads: CASSSGAQGGGELFF. In DNA, the CDR3 is TGTGCCAGCAGCTCTGGGGCCCAGGGTGGCGGGGAGCTGTTTTTT. The V and J genes are TRBV11-1 and TRBJ2-2; possibly TRBD1 for D (5 bases). Germline V gene data show CDR1 as SGHAT and CDR2 as FQDESV (reference sequence). The CDR3 has 15 amino acids. The ends were cut back, 4 bases at V and 7 bases at J, with 16 bases in the middle.